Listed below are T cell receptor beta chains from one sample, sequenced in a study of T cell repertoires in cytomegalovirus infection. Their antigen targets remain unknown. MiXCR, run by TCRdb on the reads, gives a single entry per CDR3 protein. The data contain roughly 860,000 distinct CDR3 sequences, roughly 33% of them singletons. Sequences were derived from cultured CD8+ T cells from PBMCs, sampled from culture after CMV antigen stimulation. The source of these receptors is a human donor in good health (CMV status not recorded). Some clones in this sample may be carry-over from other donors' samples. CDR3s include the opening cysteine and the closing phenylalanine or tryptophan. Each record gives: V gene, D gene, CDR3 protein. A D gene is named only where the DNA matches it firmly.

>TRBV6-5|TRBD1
CASRLDRGLSTEAFF
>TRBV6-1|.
CASSEAIGGDQPQHF
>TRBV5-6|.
CASSSEFGDEKLFF
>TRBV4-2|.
CASSPRSTSYNEQFF
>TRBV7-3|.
CASSLGPDGELFF
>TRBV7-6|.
CASSLRDDEAFF
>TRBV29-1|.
CSVERGAHEKLFF
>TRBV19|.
CATIGPTHTDTQYF
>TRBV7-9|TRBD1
CASSPQGNSYEQYF
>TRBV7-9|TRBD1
CASSTDRGGTEAFF
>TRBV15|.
CATSRGLWGGQETQYF
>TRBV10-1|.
CASSAEGQVGELFF
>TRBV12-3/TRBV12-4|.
CASSFVLATDTQYF
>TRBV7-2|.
CASSLDQGGNTEAFF
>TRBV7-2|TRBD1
CASSLNRGPNQPQHF
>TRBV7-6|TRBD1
CASSEGEGAYNQPQHF
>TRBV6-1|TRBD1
CASSEADRGQETQYF
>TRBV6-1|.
CASSRLTGPNEQFF
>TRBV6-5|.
CASSPWRSSPLDEQFF
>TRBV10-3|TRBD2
CAISGTSGGYEQYF
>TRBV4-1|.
CASSQGRFGEQFF
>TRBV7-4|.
CASNKDGYTF
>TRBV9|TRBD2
CASSVGGRGGYNEQFF
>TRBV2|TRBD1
CVSLQGATDTQYF
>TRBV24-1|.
CATSDSQGPPLAF
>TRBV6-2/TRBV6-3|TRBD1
CASSYSLDRDTEAFF
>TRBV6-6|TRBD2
CASSITSGGRYNEQFF
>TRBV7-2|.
CASSLVPAGWHNEQFF